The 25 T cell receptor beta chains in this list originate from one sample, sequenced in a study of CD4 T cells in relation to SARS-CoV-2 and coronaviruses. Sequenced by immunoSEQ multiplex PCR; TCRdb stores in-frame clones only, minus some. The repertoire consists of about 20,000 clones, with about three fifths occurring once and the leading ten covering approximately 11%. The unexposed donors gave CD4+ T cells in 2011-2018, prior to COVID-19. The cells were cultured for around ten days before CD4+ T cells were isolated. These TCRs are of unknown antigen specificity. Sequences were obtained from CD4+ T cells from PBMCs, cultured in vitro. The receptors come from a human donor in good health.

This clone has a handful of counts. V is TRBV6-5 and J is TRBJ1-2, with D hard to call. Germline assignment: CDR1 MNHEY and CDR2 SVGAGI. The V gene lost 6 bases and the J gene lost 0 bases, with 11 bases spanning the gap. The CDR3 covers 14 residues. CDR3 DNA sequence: TGTGCCAGCAGACGTCGTGGGGCTAACTATGGCTACACCTTC. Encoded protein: CASRRRGANYGYTF.

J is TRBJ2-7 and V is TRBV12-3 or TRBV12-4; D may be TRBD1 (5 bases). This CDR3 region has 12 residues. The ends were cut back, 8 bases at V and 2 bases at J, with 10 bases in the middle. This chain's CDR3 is CASGAGPYEQYF. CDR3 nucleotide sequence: TGTGCCAGCGGGGCTGGCCCCTACGAGCAGTACTTC.

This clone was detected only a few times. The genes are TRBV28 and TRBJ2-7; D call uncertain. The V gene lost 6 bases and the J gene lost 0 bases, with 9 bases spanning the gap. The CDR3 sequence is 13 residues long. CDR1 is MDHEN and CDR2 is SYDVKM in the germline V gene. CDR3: CASRLPSSYEQYF. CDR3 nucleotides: TGTGCCAGCAGACTCCCTTCCTCCTACGAGCAGTACTTC.

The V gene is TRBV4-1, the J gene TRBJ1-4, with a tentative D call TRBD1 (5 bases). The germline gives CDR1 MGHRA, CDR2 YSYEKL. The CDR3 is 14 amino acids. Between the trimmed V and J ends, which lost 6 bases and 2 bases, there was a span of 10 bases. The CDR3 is CASRPGGTNEKLFF. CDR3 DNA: TGCGCCAGCAGACCCGGGGGGACTAATGAAAAACTGTTTTTT.

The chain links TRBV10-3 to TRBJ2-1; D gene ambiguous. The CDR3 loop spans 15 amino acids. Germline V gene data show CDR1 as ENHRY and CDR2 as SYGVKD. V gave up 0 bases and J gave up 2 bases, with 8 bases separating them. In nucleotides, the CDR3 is TGTGCCATCAGTGAGTCTGGACCTACCTACAATGAGCAGTTCTTC. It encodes CAISESGPTYNEQFF.

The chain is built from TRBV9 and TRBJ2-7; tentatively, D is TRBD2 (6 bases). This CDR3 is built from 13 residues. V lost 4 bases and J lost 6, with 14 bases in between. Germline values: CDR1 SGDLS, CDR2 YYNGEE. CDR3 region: CASSPRAGSEQYF. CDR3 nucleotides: TGTGCCAGCAGCCCCCGGGCGGGGTCCGAGCAGTACTTC.

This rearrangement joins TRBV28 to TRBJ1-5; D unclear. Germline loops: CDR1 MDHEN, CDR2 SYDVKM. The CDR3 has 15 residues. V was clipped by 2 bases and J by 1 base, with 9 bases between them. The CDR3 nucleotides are TGTGCCAGCAGTTTAGGCTCTGGGAGCAATCAGCCCCAGCATTTT. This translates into CASSLGSGSNQPQHF.

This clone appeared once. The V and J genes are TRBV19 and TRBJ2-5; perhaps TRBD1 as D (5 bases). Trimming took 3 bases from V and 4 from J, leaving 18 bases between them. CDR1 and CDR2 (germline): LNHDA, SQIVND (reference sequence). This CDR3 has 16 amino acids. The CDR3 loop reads CASSMKKTANPETQYF. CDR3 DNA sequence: TGTGCCAGTAGTATGAAAAAGACAGCTAACCCAGAGACCCAGTACTTC. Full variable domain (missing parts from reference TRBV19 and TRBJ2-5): DGGITQSPKYLFRKEGQNVTLSCEQNLNHDAMYWYRQDPGQGLRLIYYSQIVNDFQKGDIAEGYSVSREKKESFPLTVTSAQKNPTAFYLCASSMKKTANPETQYFGPGTRLLVL.

The chain's CDR3 is CASSPDRATDTQYF. CDR3 nucleotide sequence: TGTGCCAGCTCACCAGACAGGGCCACAGATACGCAGTATTTT. The chain recombines TRBV18 with TRBJ2-3; 7 bases fit TRBD1. This CDR3 contains 14 residues. V gave up 2 bases and J gave up 2 bases; unmatched junction bases: 1. Per the germline V gene, CDR1 is KGHSH and CDR2 is LQKENI. Drawing the rest from reference TRBV18 and TRBJ2-3, the complete variable domain is NAGVMQNPRHLVRRRGQEARLRCSPMKGHSHVYWYRQLPEEGLKFMVYLQKENIIDESGMPKERFSAEFPKEGPSILRIQQVVRGDSAAYFCASSPDRATDTQYFGPGTRLTVL.

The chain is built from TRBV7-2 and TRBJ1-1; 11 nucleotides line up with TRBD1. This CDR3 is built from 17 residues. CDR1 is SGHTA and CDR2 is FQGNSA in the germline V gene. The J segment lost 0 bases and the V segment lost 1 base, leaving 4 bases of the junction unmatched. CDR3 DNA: TGTGCCAGCAGCTTAGTGGGACAGGGGGTCGTGAACACTGAAGCTTTCTTT. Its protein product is CASSLVGQGVVNTEAFF.

The CDR3 DNA reads as TGTGCCAGCAGCTTATCCGGGACCGGGGCAGATACGCAGTATTTT. Encoded protein: CASSLSGTGADTQYF. The chain uses TRBV7-2 and TRBJ2-3; perhaps D is TRBD1 or TRBD2 (5 bases each). The germline CDR1 and CDR2 sequences are SGHTA and FQGNSA. This CDR3 is 15 amino acids long. The V end was cut by 2 bases, the J end by 4 bases, with 13 bases between.

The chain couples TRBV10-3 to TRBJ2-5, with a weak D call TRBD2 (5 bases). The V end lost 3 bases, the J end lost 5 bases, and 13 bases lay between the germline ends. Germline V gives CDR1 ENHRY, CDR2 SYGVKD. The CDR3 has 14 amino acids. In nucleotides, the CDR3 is TGTGCCATCAGTGATTCGTGGGAGTGGGAGACCCAGTACTTC. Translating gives CAISDSWEWETQYF.

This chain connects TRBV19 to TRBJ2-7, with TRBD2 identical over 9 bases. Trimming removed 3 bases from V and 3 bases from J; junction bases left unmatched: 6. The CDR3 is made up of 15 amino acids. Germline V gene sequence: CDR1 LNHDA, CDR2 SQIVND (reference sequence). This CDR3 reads CASSMGGRGYYEQYF. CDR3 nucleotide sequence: TGTGCCAGTAGTATGGGCGGGAGGGGGTACTACGAGCAGTACTTC.

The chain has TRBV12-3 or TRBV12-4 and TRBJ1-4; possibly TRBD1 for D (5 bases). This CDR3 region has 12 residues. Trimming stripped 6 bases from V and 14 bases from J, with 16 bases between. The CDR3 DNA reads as TGTGCCAGCAGGCCCGACAGCGGGCAGCTGTTTTTT. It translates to CASRPDSGQLFF.

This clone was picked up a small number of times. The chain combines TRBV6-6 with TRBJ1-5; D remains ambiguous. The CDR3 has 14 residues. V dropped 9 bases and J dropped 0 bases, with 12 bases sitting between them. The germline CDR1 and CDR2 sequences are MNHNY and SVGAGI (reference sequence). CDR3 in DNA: TGTGCCAGTAAGAGGGAAAATAGCAATCAGCCCCAGCATTTT. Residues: CASKRENSNQPQHF.

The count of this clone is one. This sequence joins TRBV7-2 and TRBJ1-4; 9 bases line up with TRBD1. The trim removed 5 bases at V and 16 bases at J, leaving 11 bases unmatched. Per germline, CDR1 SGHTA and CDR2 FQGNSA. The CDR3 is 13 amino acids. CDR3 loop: CASSQTPGQGWFF. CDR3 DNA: TGTGCCAGCAGCCAGACCCCGGGACAGGGCTGGTTTTTT.

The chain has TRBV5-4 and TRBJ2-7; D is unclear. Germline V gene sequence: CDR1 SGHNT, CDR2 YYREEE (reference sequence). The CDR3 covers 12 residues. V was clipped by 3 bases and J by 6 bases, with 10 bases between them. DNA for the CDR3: TGTGCCAGCAGCTCCCGGCCCGGCGAGCAGTACTTC. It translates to CASSSRPGEQYF.

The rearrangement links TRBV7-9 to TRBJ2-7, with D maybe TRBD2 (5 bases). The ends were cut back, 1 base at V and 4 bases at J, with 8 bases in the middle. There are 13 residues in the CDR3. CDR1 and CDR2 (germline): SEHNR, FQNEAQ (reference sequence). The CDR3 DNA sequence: TGTGCCAGCAGCTTAGACGGGGAGTACGAGCAGTACTTC. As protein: CASSLDGEYEQYF. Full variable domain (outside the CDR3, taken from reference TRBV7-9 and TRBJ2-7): DTGVSQNPRHKITKRGQNVTFRCDPISEHNRLYWYRQTLGQGPEFLTYFQNEAQLEKSRLLSDRFSAERPKGSFSTLEIQRTEQGDSAMYLCASSLDGEYEQYFGPGTRLTVT.

The CDR3 here is CASRTSAYEQYF. CDR3 in DNA: TGTGCCAGCAGGACTAGCGCCTACGAGCAGTACTTC. The chain joins TRBV2 to TRBJ2-7; 8 nucleotides match TRBD2. Per germline, CDR1 SNHLY and CDR2 FYNNEI. V lost 6 bases, J lost 2 bases, and 0 bases stayed unmatched. This CDR3 contains 12 residues. The full variable domain, its missing parts supplied by reference TRBV2 and TRBJ2-7, is EPEVTQTPSHQVTQMGQEVILRCVPISNHLYFYWYRQILGQKVEFLVSFYNNEISEKSEIFDDQFSVERPDGSNFTLKIRSTKLEDSAMYFCASRTSAYEQYFGPGTRLTVT.

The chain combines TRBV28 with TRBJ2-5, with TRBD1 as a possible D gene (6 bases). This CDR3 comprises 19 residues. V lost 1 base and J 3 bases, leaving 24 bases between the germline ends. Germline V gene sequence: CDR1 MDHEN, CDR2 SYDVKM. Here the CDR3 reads CASSLLRGRSTHIEETQYF. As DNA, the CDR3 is TGTGCCAGCAGTTTATTAAGGGGGAGATCGACACACATCGAAGAGACCCAGTACTTC.

The CDR3 protein is CASSIGGTGNTIYF. DNA for the CDR3: TGTGCCAGTAGTATCGGGGGAACTGGAAACACCATATATTTT. The chain carries TRBV19 and TRBJ1-3, with D possibly being TRBD1 (5 bases). From germline, CDR1 is LNHDA and CDR2 SQIVND (reference sequence). V gave up 3 bases and J gave up 2 bases, with 8 bases separating them. The CDR3 length is 14 residues. Variable domain in full (rest from reference TRBV19 and TRBJ1-3): DGGITQSPKYLFRKEGQNVTLSCEQNLNHDAMYWYRQDPGQGLRLIYYSQIVNDFQKGDIAEGYSVSREKKESFPLTVTSAQKNPTAFYLCASSIGGTGNTIYFGEGSWLTVV.

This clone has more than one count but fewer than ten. Here the CDR3 DNA reads TGTGCCAGCAGTTACCAGCAGGGTGGGTTTCAGCCCCAGCATTTT. This encodes CASSYQQGGFQPQHF. J is TRBJ1-5 and V is TRBV6-2 or TRBV6-3; tentative D call: TRBD1 (5 bases). Deletions cut 2 bases from V and 6 bases from J, with 14 bases between. This CDR3 contains 15 residues. Germline CDR1 and CDR2: MNHEY and SVGEGT.

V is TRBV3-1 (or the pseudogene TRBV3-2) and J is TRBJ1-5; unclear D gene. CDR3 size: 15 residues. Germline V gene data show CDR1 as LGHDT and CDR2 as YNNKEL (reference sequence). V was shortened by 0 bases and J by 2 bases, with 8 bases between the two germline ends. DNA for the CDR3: TGTGCCAGCAGCCAAGATATGGAGGGCAATCAGCCCCAGCATTTT. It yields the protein CASSQDMEGNQPQHF.

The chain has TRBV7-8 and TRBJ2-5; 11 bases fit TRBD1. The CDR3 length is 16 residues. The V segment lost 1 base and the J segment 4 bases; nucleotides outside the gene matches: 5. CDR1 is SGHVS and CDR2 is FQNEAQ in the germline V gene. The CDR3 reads CASSLGRTGGRETQYF. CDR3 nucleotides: TGTGCCAGCAGCTTAGGACGGACAGGGGGCCGAGAGACCCAGTACTTC.

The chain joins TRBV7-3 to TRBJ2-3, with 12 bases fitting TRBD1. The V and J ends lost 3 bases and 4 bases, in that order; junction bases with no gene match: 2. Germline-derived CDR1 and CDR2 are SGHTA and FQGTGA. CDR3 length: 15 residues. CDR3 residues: CASSFGTGGADTQYF. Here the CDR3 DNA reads TGTGCCAGCAGCTTTGGGACAGGGGGCGCAGATACGCAGTATTTT.